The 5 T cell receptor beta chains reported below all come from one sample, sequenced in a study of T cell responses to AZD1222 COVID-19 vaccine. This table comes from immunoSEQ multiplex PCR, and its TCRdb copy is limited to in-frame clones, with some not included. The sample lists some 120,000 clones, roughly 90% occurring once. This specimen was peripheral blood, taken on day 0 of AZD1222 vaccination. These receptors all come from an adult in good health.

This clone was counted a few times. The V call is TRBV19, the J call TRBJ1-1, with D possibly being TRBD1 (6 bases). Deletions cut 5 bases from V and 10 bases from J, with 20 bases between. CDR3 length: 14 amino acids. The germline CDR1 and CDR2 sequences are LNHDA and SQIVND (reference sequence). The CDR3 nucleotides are TGTGCCAGTAGTGAAAAAGGTGGGGGGGGCCGAGCTTTCTTT. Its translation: CASSEKGGGGRAFF.

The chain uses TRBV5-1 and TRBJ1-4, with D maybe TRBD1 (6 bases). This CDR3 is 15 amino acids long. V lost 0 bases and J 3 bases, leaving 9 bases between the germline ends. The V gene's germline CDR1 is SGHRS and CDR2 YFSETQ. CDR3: CASSLEDSSNEKLFF. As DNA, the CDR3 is TGCGCCAGCAGCTTGGAGGACAGCTCTAATGAAAAACTGTTTTTT.

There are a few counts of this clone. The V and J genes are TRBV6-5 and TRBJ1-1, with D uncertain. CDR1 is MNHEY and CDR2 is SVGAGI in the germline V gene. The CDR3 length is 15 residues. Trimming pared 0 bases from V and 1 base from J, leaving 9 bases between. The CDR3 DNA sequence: TGTGCCAGCAGTTACTCGGGCTTAGCGAACACTGAAGCTTTCTTT. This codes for CASSYSGLANTEAFF.

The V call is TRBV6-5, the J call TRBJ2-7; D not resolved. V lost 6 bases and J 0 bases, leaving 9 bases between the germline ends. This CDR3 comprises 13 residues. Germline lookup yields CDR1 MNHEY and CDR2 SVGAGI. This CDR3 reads CASRGSPSYEQYF. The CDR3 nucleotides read TGTGCCAGCAGAGGATCGCCCTCCTACGAGCAGTACTTC.

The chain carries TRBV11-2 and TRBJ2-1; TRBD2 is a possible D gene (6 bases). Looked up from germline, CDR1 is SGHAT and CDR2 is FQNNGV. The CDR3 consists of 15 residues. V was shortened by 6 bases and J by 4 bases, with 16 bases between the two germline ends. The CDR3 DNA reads TGTGCCAGCAGGCCGGGGACGGCGGGATACAATGAGCAGTTCTTC. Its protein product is CASRPGTAGYNEQFF.